Listed below are T cell receptor beta chains from one sample, sequenced in a study of pediatric ulcerative colitis. The data were produced by immunoSEQ multiplex PCR, yet TCRdb's version contains in-frame clones alone and is incomplete. The data hold more than 50,000 clones, with around 87% observed a single time. The specimen sequenced was blood. These receptor sequences come from a boy between 10 and 17 years old who was a control in a study of pediatric ulcerative colitis. CDR3s include the opening cysteine and the closing phenylalanine or tryptophan. The order of the fields is V gene, D gene, CDR3 length, clone size, J gene, CDR3 DNA, CDR3 protein. D genes are given only for firm matches. Clone size, where shown, is once, few, many, or a class for clones that have expanded.

TRBV5-6	NA	16	NA	TRBJ2-6	TGTGCCAGCAGCTTGTCTCAGGGCGGTGGGGCCAACGTCCTGACTTTC	CASSLSQGGGANVLTF
TRBV6-1	NA	15	NA	TRBJ2-3	TGTGCCAGCAGTGATCACCAGGGGCAATTAGATACGCAGTATTTT	CASSDHQGQLDTQYF
TRBV9	TRBD1	17	NA	TRBJ2-6	TGTGCCAGCAGCGCAGGGGGCGCGTTCTCTGGGGCCAACGTCCTGACTTTC	CASSAGGAFSGANVLTF
TRBV27	NA	16	NA	TRBJ1-5	TGTGCCAGCAGCCCCGTAACGGGACTTGAGGATCAGCCCCAGCATTTT	CASSPVTGLEDQPQHF
TRBV4-3	NA	16	NA	TRBJ1-3	TGCGCCAGCAGCCAAGAAGCGATATACTCTGGAAACACCATATATTTT	CASSQEAIYSGNTIYF
TRBV11-1	NA	16	NA	TRBJ2-3	TGTGCCAGCAGCTTCCAAGGAGTCGGTTTCACAGATACGCAGTATTTT	CASSFQGVGFTDTQYF
TRBV7-3	NA	14	NA	TRBJ2-7	TGTGCCAGCGGCTACGGGGACGGCTCCTACGAGCAGTACTTC	CASGYGDGSYEQYF
TRBV2	NA	14	NA	TRBJ2-6	TGTGCCAGCAGGGAGGTCTCTGGGGCCAACGTCCTGATTTTC	CASREVSGANVLIF
TRBV28	TRBD1	16	NA	TRBJ2-7	TGTGCCAGCACAACTCCCGGGACAGGGAATCCCTACGAGCAGTACTTC	CASTTPGTGNPYEQYF
TRBV9	NA	18	NA	TRBJ1-2	TGTGCCAGCAGCGTAGACGGATATCCCCCCGGGGTCCTCTATGGCTACACCTTC	CASSVDGYPPGVLYGYTF
TRBV19	NA	14	NA	TRBJ2-4	TGTGCCAGTAGCCCCAGACAGGCCAAAAACATTCAGTACTTC	CASSPRQAKNIQYF
TRBV6-5	TRBD1	15	medium-sized	TRBJ1-2	TGTGCCAGCAGGTCCACAGGGGGAGCTGGCTATGGCTACACCTTC	CASRSTGGAGYGYTF
TRBV5-4	NA	16	NA	TRBJ2-1	TGTGCCAGCAGCCCCGACAGCTCATTCTCCTACAATGAGCAGTTCTTC	CASSPDSSFSYNEQFF
TRBV11-2	TRBD2	16	NA	TRBJ2-3	TGTGCCAGCAGCTTAGGATGGCGGGAGAGGTTCGATACGCAGTATTTT	CASSLGWRERFDTQYF
TRBV6-1	NA	15	NA	TRBJ1-3	TGTGCCAGCAGCCGAACGGACAGCGGCGGAAACACCATATATTTT	CASSRTDSGGNTIYF
TRBV6-9	NA	15	NA	TRBJ2-7	TGTGCCAGCAGTTATTCCTTGGACAGTGCTTACGAGCAGTACTTC	CASSYSLDSAYEQYF
TRBV2	NA	15	once	TRBJ2-4	TGTGCCAGCAGTGAAGACACCTCTGCCAAAAACATTCAGTACTTC	CASSEDTSAKNIQYF
TRBV6-1	TRBD1	15	NA	TRBJ1-3	TGTGCCATTTCCCTGGGGACAGGGGGTGGAAACACCATATATTTT	CAISLGTGGGNTIYF
TRBV28	NA	14	once	TRBJ1-1	TGTGCCAGCAACGAGGGTCGATATTTCACTGAAGCTTTCTTT	CASNEGRYFTEAFF
TRBV25-1	NA	15	NA	TRBJ1-6	TGTGCCAGCAGCTCCCTCAGGGACTTCAATTCACCCCTCCACTTT	CASSSLRDFNSPLHF
TRBV19	NA	13	NA	TRBJ1-1	TGTGCCAGTAGTATAGCAGGGACGAAGGAAGCTTTCTTT	CASSIAGTKEAFF
TRBV30	NA	14	NA	TRBJ2-5	TGTGCCTGGAGTCCTTTAGGGCGGAGGGAGACCCAGTACTTC	CAWSPLGRRETQYF
TRBV27	NA	16	NA	TRBJ2-3	TGTGCCAGCAGGAATCCAGGGGGGGGAGGCACAGATACGCAGTATTTT	CASRNPGGGGTDTQYF
TRBV29-1	NA	13	NA	TRBJ1-2	TGCAGCGTTGAGGACAGAATACGCTATGGCTACACCTTC	CSVEDRIRYGYTF
TRBV5-4	NA	16	NA	TRBJ2-3	TGTGCCAGCAGCTTGGGAGCTGGGTCGGTCACAGATACGCAGTATTTT	CASSLGAGSVTDTQYF
TRBV4-2	NA	18	NA	TRBJ2-1	TGTGCCAGCAGCCAGCTAGTGTGGGTACCCGGGGATTACAATGAGCAGTTCTTC	CASSQLVWVPGDYNEQFF